Sequencing of this T cell receptor beta chain was carried out in a study of chemoradiotherapy in HPV16-positive cancers. A word on this clone: Its antigen is unknown.

The repertoire was sequenced with immunoSEQ multiplex PCR; TCRdb's copy has only in-frame clones and lacks some. In the table there are 7,000 to 9,500 clones, roughly 75% of which are singletons. Between the trimmed V and J ends, which lost 4 bases and 0 bases, there was a span of 11 bases. CDR3 length equals 15 residues. CDR1 SGHRS and CDR2 YFSETQ come from the germline V gene. Points from the study as a whole: HPV-specific T cells were functionally defined from only two HPV16-positive patients.

The sequence derives from a human donor with HPV-associated anogenital cancer. The chain has TRBV5-1 and TRBJ2-1; no clear D gene. Collection of the sample occurred from a patient who underwent chemoradiotherapy. CDR3 sequence: CASSLVSSSYNEQFF. CDR3 DNA sequence: TGCGCCAGCAGCCTCGTGAGTAGCTCCTACAATGAGCAGTTCTTC.